This T cell receptor beta chain is drawn from a study of regulatory T cells in long-lasting Graves disease. Study background: For a period under 3 months, newly diagnosed Graves' patients had taken antithyroid drugs. Regarding the study as a whole: Analyses excluded thyroid tissue, covering peripheral blood alone.

In building TCR beta libraries, iRepertoire HTBI primers were used together with Arm-PCR of CDR3 regions. TCRdb analysed the multiplex PCR reads with MiXCR anew, one entry per CDR3 protein. The sample has about 620,000 distinct CDR3 sequences, 15% to 20% seen once. There are many counts of this clonotype. Its antigen is unidentified. Trimming took off 5 bases at V and 4 bases at J, with 11 bases between the two ends. CDR1 and CDR2 from the germline V gene are MDHEN and SYDVKM. CDR3 length: 13 residues. Time point in this sample: newly diagnosed GD, antithyroid drugs for less than 3 months. PBMCs provided the RNA from which the TCR library was made. Another study also made use of these data, one on T cells in Graves' hyperthyroidism and ophthalmopathy. From that second work: First-round RT-PCR with HTBI primers amplified the TCR CDR3 region. Most clonotypes that expanded in the thyroid above 0.001 also showed up in blood.

The sequence was obtained from a woman aged 25-40 years with Graves disease. The specimen comprised peripheral blood mononuclear cells (PBMCs), sampled at new diagnosis, from a patient treated with antithyroid drugs. The chain uses TRBV28 and TRBJ1-2, with D perhaps matching TRBD1 (6 bases). CDR3 in DNA: TGTGCCAGCAGTGTCTTCAGGGGCTATGGCTACACCTTC. It encodes CASSVFRGYGYTF.